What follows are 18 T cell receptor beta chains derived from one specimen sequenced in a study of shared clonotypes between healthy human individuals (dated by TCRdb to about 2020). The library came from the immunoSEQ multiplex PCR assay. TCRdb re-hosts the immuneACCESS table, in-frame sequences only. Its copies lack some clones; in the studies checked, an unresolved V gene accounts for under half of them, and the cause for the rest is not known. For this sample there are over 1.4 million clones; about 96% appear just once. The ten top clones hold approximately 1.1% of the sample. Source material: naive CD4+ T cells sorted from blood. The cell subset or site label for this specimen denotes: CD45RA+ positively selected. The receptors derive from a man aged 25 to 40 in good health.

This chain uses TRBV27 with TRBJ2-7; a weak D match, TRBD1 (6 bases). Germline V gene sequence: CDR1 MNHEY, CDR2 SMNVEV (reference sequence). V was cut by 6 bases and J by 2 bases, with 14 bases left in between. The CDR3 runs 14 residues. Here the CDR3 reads CASSLDRFTYEQYF. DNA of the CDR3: TGTGCCAGCAGCCTAGACAGGTTCACCTACGAGCAGTACTTC.

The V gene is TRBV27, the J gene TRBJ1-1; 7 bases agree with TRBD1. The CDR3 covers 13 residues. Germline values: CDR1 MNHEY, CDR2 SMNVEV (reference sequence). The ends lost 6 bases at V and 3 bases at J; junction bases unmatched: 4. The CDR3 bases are TGTGCCAGCAGGACAACAGGGGACACTGAAGCTTTCTTT. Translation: CASRTTGDTEAFF.

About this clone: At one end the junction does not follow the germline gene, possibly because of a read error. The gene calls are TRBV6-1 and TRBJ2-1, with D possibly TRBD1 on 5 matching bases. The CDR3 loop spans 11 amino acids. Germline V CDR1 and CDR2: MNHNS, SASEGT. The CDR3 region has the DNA TGTGCCAGCAGCGAAGGGGCTTGGAAGTTCTTC. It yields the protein CASSEGAWKFF.

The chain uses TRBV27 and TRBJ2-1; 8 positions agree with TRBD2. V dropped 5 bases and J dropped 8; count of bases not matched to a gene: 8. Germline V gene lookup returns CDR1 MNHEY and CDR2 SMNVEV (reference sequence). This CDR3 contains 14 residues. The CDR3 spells CASSHGTSLYEQFF. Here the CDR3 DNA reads TGTGCCAGCAGTCACGGGACTAGTCTGTATGAGCAGTTCTTC.

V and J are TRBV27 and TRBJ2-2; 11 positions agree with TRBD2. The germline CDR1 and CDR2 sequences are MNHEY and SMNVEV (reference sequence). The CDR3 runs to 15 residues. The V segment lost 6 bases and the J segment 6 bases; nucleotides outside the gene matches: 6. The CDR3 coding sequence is TGTGCCAGCAGAAAACTAGCGGGAGTGTCCGGGGAGCTGTTTTTT. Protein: CASRKLAGVSGELFF.

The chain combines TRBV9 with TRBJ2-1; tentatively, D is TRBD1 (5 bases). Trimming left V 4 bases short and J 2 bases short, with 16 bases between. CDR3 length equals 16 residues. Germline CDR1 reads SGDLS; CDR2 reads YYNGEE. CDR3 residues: CASSKGAGGTYNEQFF. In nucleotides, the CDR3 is TGTGCCAGCAGCAAAGGGGCAGGCGGAACCTACAATGAGCAGTTCTTC.

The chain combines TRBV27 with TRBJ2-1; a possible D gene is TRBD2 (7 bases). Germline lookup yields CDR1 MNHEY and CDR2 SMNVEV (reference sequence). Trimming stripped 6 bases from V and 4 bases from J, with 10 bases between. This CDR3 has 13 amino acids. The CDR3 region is CASRRGGYNEQFF. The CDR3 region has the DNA TGTGCCAGCAGGAGGGGGGGTTACAATGAGCAGTTCTTC.

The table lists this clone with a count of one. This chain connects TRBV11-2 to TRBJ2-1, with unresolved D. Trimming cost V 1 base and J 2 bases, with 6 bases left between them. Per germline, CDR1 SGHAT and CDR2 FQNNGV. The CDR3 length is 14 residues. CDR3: CASSLGTAYNEQFF. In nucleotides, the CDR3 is TGTGCCAGCAGCTTAGGAACAGCCTACAATGAGCAGTTCTTC.

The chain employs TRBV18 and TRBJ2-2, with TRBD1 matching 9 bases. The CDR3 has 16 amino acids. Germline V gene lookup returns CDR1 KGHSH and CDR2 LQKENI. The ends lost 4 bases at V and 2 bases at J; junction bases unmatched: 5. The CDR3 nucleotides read TGTGCCAGCTCACTTTTGGACAGGGGCAACACCGGGGAGCTGTTTTTT. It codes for CASSLLDRGNTGELFF.

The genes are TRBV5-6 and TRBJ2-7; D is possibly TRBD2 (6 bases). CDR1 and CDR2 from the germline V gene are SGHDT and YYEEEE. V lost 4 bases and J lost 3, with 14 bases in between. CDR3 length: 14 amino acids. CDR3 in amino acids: CASSVTGAVYEQYF. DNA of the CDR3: TGTGCCAGCAGCGTAACGGGAGCTGTCTACGAGCAGTACTTC.

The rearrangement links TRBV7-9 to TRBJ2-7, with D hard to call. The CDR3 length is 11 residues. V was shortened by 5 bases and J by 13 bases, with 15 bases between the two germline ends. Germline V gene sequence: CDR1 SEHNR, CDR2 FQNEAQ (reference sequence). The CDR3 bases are TGTGCCAGCAGCGAAACGACCGCGGTCTACTTC. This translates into CASSETTAVYF.

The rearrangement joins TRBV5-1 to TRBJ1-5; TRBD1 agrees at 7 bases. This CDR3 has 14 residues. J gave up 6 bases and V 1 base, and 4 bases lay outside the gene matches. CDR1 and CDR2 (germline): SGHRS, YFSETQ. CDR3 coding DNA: TGCGCCAGCAGCTTGACAGGGGTAGGTCAGCCCCAGCATTTT. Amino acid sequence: CASSLTGVGQPQHF.

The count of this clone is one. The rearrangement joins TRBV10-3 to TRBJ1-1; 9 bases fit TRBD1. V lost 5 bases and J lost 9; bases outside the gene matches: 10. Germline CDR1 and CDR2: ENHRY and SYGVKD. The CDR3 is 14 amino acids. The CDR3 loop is CAISTNGGQGQAFF. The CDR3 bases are TGTGCCATCAGTACCAATGGGGGACAGGGCCAAGCTTTCTTT.

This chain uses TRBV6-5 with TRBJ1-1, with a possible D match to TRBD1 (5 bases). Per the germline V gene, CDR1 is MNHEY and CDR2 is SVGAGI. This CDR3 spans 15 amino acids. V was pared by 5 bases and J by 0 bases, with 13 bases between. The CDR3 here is CASSATWGMNTEAFF. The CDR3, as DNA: TGTGCCAGCAGTGCTACTTGGGGGATGAACACTGAAGCTTTCTTT.

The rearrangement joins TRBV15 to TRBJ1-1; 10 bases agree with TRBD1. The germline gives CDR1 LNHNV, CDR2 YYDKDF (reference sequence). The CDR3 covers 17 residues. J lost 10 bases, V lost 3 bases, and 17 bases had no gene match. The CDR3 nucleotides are TGTGCCACCAGCAGTGTGGACAGGGGGACACGCCAGGCCCGAGCTTTCTTT. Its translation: CATSSVDRGTRQARAFF.

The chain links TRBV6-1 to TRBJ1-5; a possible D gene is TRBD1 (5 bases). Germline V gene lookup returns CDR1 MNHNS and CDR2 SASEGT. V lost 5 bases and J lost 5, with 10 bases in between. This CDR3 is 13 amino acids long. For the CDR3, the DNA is TGTGCCAGCAGTTCCCAGGGTCATCAGCCCCAGCATTTT. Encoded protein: CASSSQGHQPQHF.

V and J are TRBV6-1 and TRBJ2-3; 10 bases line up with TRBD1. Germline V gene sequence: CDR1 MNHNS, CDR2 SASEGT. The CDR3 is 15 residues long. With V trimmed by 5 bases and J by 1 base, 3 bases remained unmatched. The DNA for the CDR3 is TGTGCCAGCAGTCGACAGGGGGCGGGCACAGATACGCAGTATTTT. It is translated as CASSRQGAGTDTQYF.

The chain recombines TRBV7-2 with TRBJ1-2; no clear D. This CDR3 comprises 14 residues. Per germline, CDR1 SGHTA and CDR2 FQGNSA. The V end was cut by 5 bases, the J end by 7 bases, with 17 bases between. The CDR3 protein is CASSPRRERTGYTF. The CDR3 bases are TGTGCCAGCAGCCCCCGACGGGAGAGAACTGGCTACACCTTC. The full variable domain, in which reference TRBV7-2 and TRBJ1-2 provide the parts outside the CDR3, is GAGVSQSPSNKVTEKGKDVELRCDPISGHTALYWYRQSLGQGLEFLIYFQGNSAPDKSGLPSDRFSAERTGGSVSTLTIQRTQQEDSAVYLCASSPRRERTGYTFGSGTRLTVV.